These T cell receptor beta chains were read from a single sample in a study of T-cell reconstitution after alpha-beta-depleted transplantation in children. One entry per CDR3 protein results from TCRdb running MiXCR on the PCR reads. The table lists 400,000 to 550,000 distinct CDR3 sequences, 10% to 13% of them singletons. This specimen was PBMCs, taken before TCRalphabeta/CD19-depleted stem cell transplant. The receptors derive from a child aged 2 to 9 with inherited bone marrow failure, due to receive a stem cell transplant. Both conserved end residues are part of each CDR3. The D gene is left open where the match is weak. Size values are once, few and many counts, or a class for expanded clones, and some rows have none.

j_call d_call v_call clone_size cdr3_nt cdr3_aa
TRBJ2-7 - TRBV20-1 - TGCAGTGCTAGAGTCGGTCTCGAGCAGTACTTC CSARVGLEQYF
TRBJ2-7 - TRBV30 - TGTGCCTGGAGTGTAAGGGTCTCCTACGAGCAGTACTTC CAWSVRVSYEQYF
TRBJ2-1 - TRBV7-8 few TGTGCCAGCAGCTTACGACTAGTTTCGTACAATGAGCAGTTCTTC CASSLRLVSYNEQFF
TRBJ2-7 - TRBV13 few TGTGCCAGCAGCCGCGTTGGGGCGTCCTACGAGCAGTACTTC CASSRVGASYEQYF
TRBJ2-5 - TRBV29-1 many TGCAGCGGGCGGGGTCGCCACCAAGAGACCCAGTACTTC CSGRGRHQETQYF
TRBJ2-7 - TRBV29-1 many TGCAGCGTCCGGGCCCAAAGCTCCTACGAGCAGTACTTC CSVRAQSSYEQYF
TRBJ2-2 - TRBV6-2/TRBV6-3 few TGTGCCAGCACTGACGGAGGGGAGCTGTTTTTT CASTDGGELFF
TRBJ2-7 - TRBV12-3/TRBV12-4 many TGTGCCAGCAGTTTCCTCGGGGAGTTTCCCTACGAGCAGTACTTC CASSFLGEFPYEQYF
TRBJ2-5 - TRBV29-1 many TGCAGCGGAGGCTCCCCGGTGACCCAAGAGACCCAGTACTTC CSGGSPVTQETQYF
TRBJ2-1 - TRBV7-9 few TGTGCCAGCAGCTTTAGTTTCGTCAGTGAGCAGTTCTTC CASSFSFVSEQFF
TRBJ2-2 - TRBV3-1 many TGTGCCAGCAGCCGCGGAGGGGAGCTGTTTTTT CASSRGGELFF
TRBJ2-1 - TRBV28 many TGTGCCAGCATGGGGCGACGTGAGCAGTTCTTC CASMGRREQFF
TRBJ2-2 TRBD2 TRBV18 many TGTGCCAGCTCACCAACTAGCGGCGAAACCGGGGAGCTGTTTTTT CASSPTSGETGELFF
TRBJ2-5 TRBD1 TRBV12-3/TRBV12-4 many TGTGCCAGCAGCCCGGGACAGGAGGGGGAGACCCAGTACTTC CASSPGQEGETQYF
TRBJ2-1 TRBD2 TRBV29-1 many TGCAGCGTTGAGCCCGCAACTAGCGGGAGTAACGGTGAGCAGTTCTTC CSVEPATSGSNGEQFF
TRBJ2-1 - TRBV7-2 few TGTGCCAGCAGCTTAGCGGGTGCGGCAGGGAAATACAATGAGCAGTTCTTC CASSLAGAAGKYNEQFF
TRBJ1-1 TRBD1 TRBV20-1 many TGCAGTGCTAGGGGACAGGTGAGGACTGAAGCTTTCTTT CSARGQVRTEAFF
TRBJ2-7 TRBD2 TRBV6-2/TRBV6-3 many TGTGCCAGCAGTCAGAGAAGACTAGCGGGAGCTTCCGAGCAGTACTTC CASSQRRLAGASEQYF
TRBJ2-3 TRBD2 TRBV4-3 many TGCGCCAGCAGCTCCGGACTAGCGGGAGGCACAGATACGCAGTATTTT CASSSGLAGGTDTQYF
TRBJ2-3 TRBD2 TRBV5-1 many TGCGCCAGCAGCTTGGCACCCCGGGGTAGCGGGCCCAGCACAGATACGCAGTATTTT CASSLAPRGSGPSTDTQYF
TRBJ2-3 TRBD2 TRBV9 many TGTGCCAGCAGCGTAGAACTAGCGGGAATCACAGATACGCAGTATTTT CASSVELAGITDTQYF
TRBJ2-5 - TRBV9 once TGTGCCAGCAGCGTTTTCGGCTCCGAGACCCAGTACTTC CASSVFGSETQYF
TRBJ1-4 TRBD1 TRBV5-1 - TGCGCCAGCAGCCCAGGACAGGGGTTGGGAGCAACTAATGAAAAACTGTTTTTT CASSPGQGLGATNEKLFF
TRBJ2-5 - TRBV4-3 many TGCGCCAGCAGCCAAGATCTCGACCTTACCCAAGAGACCCAGTACTTC CASSQDLDLTQETQYF
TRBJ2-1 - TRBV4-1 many TGCGCCAGCAGCGACCGGGTCCCGGGGGAGCAGTTCTTC CASSDRVPGEQFF
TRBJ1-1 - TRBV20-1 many TGCAGTGCCCTAAACCCCGGGGCTGAAGCTTTCTTT CSALNPGAEAFF
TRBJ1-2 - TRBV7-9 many TGTGCCAGCAGCTTTCCGGATGTCTATGGCTACACCTTC CASSFPDVYGYTF
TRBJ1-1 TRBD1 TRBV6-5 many TGTGCCAGCAGTCCCCTATGGACAGGCATGAACACTGAAGCTTTCTTT CASSPLWTGMNTEAFF
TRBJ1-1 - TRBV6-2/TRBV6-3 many TGTGCCAGCAGTCCCCCGGATCGGCTGAACACTGAAGCTTTCTTT CASSPPDRLNTEAFF
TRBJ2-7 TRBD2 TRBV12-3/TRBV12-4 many TGTGCCAGCAGTTTACGGGTAGCGGGAGAAAGAAAGGGCTACGAGCAGTACTTC CASSLRVAGERKGYEQYF
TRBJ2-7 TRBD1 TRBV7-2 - TGTGCCAGCAGCCTCGTCGGGACAGGGTTGAGGAACTACGAGCAGTACTTC CASSLVGTGLRNYEQYF
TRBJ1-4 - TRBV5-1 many TGCGCCAGCAGCTTGGCCCCAGAGGGGGGCGTGGAAAAACTGTTTTTT CASSLAPEGGVEKLFF
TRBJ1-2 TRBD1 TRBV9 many TGTGCCAGCACCCCGGGACAGGGCAACTATGGCTACACCTTC CASTPGQGNYGYTF
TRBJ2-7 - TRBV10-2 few TGCGCCAGCAGTGACCCAACCTACGAGCAGTACTTC CASSDPTYEQYF
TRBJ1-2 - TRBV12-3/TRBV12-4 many TGTGCCAGCAGCCCCTTAGGTGGGGCTAATGGCTACACCTTC CASSPLGGANGYTF
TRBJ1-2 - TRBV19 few TGTGCCAGTAGTCCCTGGGGCGGATCTAACTATGGCTACACCTTC CASSPWGGSNYGYTF
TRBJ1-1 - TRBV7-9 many TGTGCCAGCAGCTTATCATTGAGGGGGGATGAAGCTTTCTTT CASSLSLRGDEAFF
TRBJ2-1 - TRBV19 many TGCGCCAGCAGCGGTAATGAGCAGTTCTTC CASSGNEQFF
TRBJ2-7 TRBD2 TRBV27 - TGTGCCAGCAGACCGGGACTAGCCCACTACGAGCAGTACTTC CASRPGLAHYEQYF
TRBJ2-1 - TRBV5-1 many TGCGCCAGCAGCCCGTTCCAGGGGGGGGGCGAGCAGTTCTTC CASSPFQGGGEQFF
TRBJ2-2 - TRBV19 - TGTGCCAGTAGTATAGTGGACAGAACCGGGGAGCTGTTTTTT CASSIVDRTGELFF
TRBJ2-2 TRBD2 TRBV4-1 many TGCGCCAGCAGCCCTACTCGTGCGACTAGCGTGAACACCGGGGAGCTGTTTTTT CASSPTRATSVNTGELFF
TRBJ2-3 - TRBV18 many TGTGCCAGCTCACCATTCCCCAGCGGAACTAGCACAGATACGCAGTATTTT CASSPFPSGTSTDTQYF
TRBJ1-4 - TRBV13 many TGTGCCAGCAGCTTAGGACAGGGATCAGCTAATGAAAAACTGTTTTTT CASSLGQGSANEKLFF
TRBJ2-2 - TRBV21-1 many TGTGCCAGCAGCACCACTCTCAGGAACACCGGGGAGCTGTTTTTT CASSTTLRNTGELFF
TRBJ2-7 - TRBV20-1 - TGCGGTGCTAGACCCAACAGGGGATCCGGCGGGAGGGAGCAGTACTTC CGARPNRGSGGREQYF
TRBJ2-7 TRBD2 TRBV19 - TGTGCCAGTAGTCCAGGACTAGCGGGAGTTATCCACGAGCAGTACTTC CASSPGLAGVIHEQYF